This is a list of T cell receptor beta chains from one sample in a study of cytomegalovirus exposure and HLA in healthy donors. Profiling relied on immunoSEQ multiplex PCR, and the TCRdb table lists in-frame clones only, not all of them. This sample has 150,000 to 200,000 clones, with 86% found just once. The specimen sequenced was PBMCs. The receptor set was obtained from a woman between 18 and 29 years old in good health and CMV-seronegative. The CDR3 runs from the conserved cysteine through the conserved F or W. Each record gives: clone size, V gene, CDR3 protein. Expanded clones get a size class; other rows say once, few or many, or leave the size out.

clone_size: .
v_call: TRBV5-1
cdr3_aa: CASSSGPGQGGEQYF

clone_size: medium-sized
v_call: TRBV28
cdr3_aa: CASSLLTSGRDIQYF

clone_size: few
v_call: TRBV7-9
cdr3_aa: CASSLFTVTSTDTQYF

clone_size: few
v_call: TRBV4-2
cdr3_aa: CASSQGLADTQYF

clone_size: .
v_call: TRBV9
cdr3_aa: CASSVVRASGHNEQFF

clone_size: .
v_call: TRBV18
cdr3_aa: CASSPELLTGGNQPQHF

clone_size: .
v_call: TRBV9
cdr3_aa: CASSNRSLNTEAFF

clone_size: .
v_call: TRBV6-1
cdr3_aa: CASSERTVDSPLHF

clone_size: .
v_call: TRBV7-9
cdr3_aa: CASSFGPGRFTEAFF

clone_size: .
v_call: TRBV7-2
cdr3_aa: CASSLGGTSPGELFF

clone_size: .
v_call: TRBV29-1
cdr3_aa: CSADRGTYNEQFF

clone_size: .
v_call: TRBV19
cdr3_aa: CASKSRVSPENGYTF

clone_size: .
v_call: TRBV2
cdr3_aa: CASSESGGPNQPQHF

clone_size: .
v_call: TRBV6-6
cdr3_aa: CASSQTGQGRNEQFF

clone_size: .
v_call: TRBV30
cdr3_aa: CAWSGADTIYF

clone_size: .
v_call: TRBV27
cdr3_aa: CASRRGGLGIFGGNQPQHF

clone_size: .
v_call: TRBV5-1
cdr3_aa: CASSFQTSTDTQYF

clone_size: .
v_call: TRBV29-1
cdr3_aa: CSVALTGETLVNTGELFF

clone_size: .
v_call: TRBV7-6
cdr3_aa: CASSQEGSGLGNTIYF

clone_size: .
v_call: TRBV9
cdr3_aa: CASSTSPGGGETQYF

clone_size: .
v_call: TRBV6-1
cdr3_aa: CASSTTGVGHGYTF

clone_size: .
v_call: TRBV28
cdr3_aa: CASSDLTGRVYYEQYF

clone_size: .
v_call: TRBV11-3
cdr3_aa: CASKLADNEQFF

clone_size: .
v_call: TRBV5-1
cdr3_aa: CASSLTGTGNTIYF

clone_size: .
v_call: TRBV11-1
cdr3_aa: CASSSDRDYGYTF

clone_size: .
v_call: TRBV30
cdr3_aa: CAWSVFGRWNTEAFF

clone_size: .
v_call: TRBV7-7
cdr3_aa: CASSTTGGQETQYF

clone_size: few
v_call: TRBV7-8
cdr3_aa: CASSSGTGDEQYF

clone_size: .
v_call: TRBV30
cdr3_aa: CAWSSGTDREGYTF

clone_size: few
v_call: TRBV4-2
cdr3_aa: CASSQTGTGAEKLFF

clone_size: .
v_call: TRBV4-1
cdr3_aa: CASSQGDRLNSPLHF

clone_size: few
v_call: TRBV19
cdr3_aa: CASDTGFNQPQHF

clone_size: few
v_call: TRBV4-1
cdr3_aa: CASSPQGGRGNEQFF

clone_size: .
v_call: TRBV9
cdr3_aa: CASSQGTSGSQETQYF

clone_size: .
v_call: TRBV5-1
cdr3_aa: CASSTRVRGAMNTEAFF

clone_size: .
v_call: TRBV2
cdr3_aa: CASDLRGGRDTQYF

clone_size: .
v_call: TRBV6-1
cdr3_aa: CASSIAAAGNYEQYF

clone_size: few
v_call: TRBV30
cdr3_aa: CACRPTGWGGYTF

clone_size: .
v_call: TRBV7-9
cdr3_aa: CASSFQGVNTEAFF

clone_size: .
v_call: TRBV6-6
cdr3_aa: CASSYSPASGRYEQYF

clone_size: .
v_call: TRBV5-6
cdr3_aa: CASSLPGAYEQYF

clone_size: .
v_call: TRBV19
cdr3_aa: CASSIYDEQFF

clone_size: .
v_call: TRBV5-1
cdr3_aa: CASSLLGLMYEQYF

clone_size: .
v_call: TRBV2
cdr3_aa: CASSLSDEQYF

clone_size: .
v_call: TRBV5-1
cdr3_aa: CASSLARLGIDEQYF

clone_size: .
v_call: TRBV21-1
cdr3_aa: CASSWGQGAEGYTF

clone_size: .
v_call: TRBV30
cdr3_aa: CAWSPGRQGANYGYTF

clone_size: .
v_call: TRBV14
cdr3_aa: CASSLSLKRRTNTEAFF

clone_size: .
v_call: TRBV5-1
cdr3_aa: CASSLSRSYGYTF

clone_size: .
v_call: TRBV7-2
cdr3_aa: CASSPGQAASF

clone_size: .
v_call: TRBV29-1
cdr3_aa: CSVLTPGQGLYNEQFF

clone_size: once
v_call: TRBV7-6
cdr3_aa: CASSLGQGDEKLFF

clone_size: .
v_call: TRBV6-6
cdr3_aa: CASSYPQSGDTEAFF

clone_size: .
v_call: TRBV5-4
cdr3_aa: CASSSLDSGIRSYEQYF

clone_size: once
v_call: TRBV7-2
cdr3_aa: CASSARWGDTEAFF